This is a list of T cell receptor beta chains from one sample in a study of blood T cell repertoires in COVID-19. Sequenced by immunoSEQ multiplex PCR; TCRdb stores in-frame clones only, minus some. The sample consists of about 190,000 clones, 86% of them appearing once. Sequencing was carried out using PBMCs or T cells enriched from blood (not recorded which). The source is a woman in her forties in a cohort exposed to, infected with or recovered from COVID-19 (not recorded which). Each CDR3 is given with its conserved first and last residue. The D gene is left open where the match is weak. Only part of the rows carry a size: once, few, many, or a class if the clone is expanded.

>TRBV19|NA|TRBJ2-1|NA
CASSIATMAEPYNEQFF
TGTGCCAGTAGTATAGCAACGATGGCGGAACCCTACAATGAGCAGTTCTTC
>TRBV5-1|NA|TRBJ1-5|TRBD1
CASSWGQGEQPQHF
TGCGCCAGCAGCTGGGGACAGGGGGAACAGCCCCAGCATTTT
>TRBV2|NA|TRBJ2-1|TRBD2
CASSAPGLASYNEQFF
TGTGCCAGCAGTGCCCCGGGACTAGCGTCGTACAATGAGCAGTTCTTC
>TRBV9|NA|TRBJ2-1|TRBD2
CASGLGNGEGYNEQFF
TGTGCCAGTGGTTTAGGAAATGGGGAGGGCTACAATGAGCAGTTCTTC
>TRBV9|NA|TRBJ1-4|TRBD1
CASSAFGQVATNEKLFF
TGTGCCAGCAGCGCCTTCGGACAGGTGGCAACTAATGAAAAACTGTTTTTT
>TRBV3-1/TRBV3-2|NA|TRBJ1-3|NA
CASSQDASGNTIYF
TGTGCCAGCAGCCAAGACGCGAGTGGAAACACCATATATTTT
>TRBV13|NA|TRBJ2-1|TRBD2
CASARGVDNEQFF
TGTGCCAGCGCCCGGGGGGTTGACAATGAGCAGTTCTTC
>TRBV2|NA|TRBJ2-1|TRBD2
CASHTSGNEQFF
TGTGCCAGCCATACTAGCGGCAATGAGCAGTTCTTC
>TRBV19|NA|TRBJ2-1|TRBD1
CASSTPTGANEQFF
TGTGCCAGTAGTACCCCCACAGGGGCCAATGAGCAGTTCTTC
>TRBV12-3/TRBV12-4|NA|TRBJ2-3|NA
CASRVQGTDTQYF
TGTGCCAGCAGAGTACAGGGTACAGATACGCAGTATTTT
>TRBV6-5|NA|TRBJ1-1|NA
CASRLTPNTEAFF
TGTGCCAGCAGGTTAACTCCGAACACTGAAGCTTTCTTT
>TRBV7-2|NA|TRBJ2-1|TRBD2
CASSLVGSGRGAYNEQFF
TGTGCCAGCAGCTTAGTGGGTAGCGGGAGAGGTGCCTACAATGAGCAGTTCTTC
>TRBV18|NA|TRBJ2-3|TRBD2
CASSPLAGGSTDTQYF
TGTGCCAGCTCACCTTTAGCGGGGGGGAGCACAGATACGCAGTATTTT
>TRBV6-7|NA|TRBJ1-5|NA
CASSVRDTNQPQHF
TGTGCCAGCAGTGTCCGGGACACCAATCAGCCCCAGCATTTT
>TRBV9|NA|TRBJ2-7|NA
CASSVSTGNYEQYF
TGTGCCAGCAGCGTATCGACAGGAAACTACGAGCAGTACTTC
>TRBV24-1|once|TRBJ2-1|TRBD1
CATSDLQRGPFF
TGTGCCACCAGTGATCTACAAAGGGGGCCGTTCTTC
>TRBV6-5|NA|TRBJ1-1|NA
CASTPSRGVTEAFF
TGTGCCAGCACCCCATCTCGGGGGGTCACTGAAGCTTTCTTT
>TRBV10-1|NA|TRBJ2-1|TRBD2
CASSESGEREYNEQFF
TGCGCCAGCAGTGAGTCCGGAGAGCGGGAATACAATGAGCAGTTCTTC